This T cell receptor beta chain stems from a study of cytomegalovirus exposure and HLA in healthy donors. Study-wide background: In an earlier analysis, almost 120 million unique TCR beta sequences were found from 150 million to 200 million T cells. Among over 350 genotyped donors, roughly 81% fell in the Caucasian-associated ancestry cluster.

The CDR3 contains 15 residues. The ends lost 3 bases at V and 5 bases at J; junction bases unmatched: 9. Per the germline V gene, CDR1 is MGHRA and CDR2 is YSYEKL. General study findings and limits: Cytomegalovirus association was assigned to 170 or so TCR beta chains.

The primer mix had 60 Vbeta and 13 Jbeta primers. The assay was immunoSEQ multiplex PCR, and TCRdb's table has in-frame clones only and misses some. This table has 95,000 to 150,000 clones, roughly 14% appearing once. Only a few counts were recorded for this clone. Its antigen is as yet unknown. J is TRBJ1-1 and V is TRBV4-1; 7 bases align to TRBD1. Sequenced material: PBMCs. The receptor comes from a woman aged 18-35 years in good health and CMV-seronegative. The CDR3 sequence: CASSQADREKTEAFF. The CDR3 nucleotides are TGCGCCAGCAGCCAGGCCGACAGGGAAAAGACTGAAGCTTTCTTT.